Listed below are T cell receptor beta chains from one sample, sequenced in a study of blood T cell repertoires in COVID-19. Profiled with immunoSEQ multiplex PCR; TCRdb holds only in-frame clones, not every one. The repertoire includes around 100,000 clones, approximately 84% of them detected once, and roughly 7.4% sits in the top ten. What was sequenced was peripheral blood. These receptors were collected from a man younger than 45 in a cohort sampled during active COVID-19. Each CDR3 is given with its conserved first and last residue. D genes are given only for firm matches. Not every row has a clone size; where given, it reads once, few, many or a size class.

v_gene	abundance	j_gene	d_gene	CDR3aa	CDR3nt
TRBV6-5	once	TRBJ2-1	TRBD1	CASTRGDRYNEQFF	TGTGCCAGCACGCGAGGGGACAGGTACAATGAGCAGTTCTTC
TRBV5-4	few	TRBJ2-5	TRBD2	CASSSGLNQETQYF	TGTGCCAGCAGCTCGGGACTAAACCAAGAGACCCAGTACTTC
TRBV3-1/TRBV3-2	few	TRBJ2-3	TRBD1	CASRRTGGTDTQYF	TGTGCCAGCAGACGGACAGGGGGCACAGATACGCAGTATTTT
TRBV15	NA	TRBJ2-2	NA	CATSRGGRGATTGELFF	TGTGCCACCAGCAGAGGAGGGAGGGGGGCTACCACCGGGGAGCTGTTTTTT
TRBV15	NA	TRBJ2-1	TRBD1	CATSRDRGFLTEQFF	TGTGCCACCAGCAGGGACAGGGGGTTCCTCACTGAGCAGTTCTTC
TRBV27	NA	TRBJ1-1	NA	CASSPGAGARTEAFF	TGTGCCAGCAGTCCCGGAGCAGGGGCAAGGACTGAAGCTTTCTTT
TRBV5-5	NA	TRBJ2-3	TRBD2	CASSSPGGSTDTQYF	TGTGCCAGCAGCTCACCGGGGGGGAGCACAGATACGCAGTATTTT
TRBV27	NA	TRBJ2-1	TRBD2	CASSRGGVVNEQFF	TGTGCCAGCAGTCGGGGGGGAGTAGTAAATGAGCAGTTCTTC
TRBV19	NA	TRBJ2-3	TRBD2	CASSIGRGVDSDTQYF	TGTGCCAGTAGTATAGGCCGGGGGGTGGATTCAGATACGCAGTATTTT
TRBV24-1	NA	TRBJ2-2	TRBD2	CAVASGGGTGELFF	TGTGCCGTCGCTAGCGGGGGAGGCACCGGGGAGCTGTTTTTT
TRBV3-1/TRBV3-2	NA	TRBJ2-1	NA	CASSQEGVGGSTNEQFF	TGTGCCAGCAGCCAAGAAGGAGTGGGGGGATCTACCAATGAGCAGTTCTTC
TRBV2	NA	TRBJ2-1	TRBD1	CASSNDRVGNEQFF	TGTGCCAGCAGCAACGACAGGGTAGGCAATGAGCAGTTCTTC
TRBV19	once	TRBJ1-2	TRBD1	CASTAGGSNYGYTF	TGTGCCAGTACCGCAGGGGGCTCTAACTATGGCTACACCTTC
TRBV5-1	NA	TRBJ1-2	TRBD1	CASSFLGQAGYTF	TGCGCCAGCAGCTTTTTAGGACAGGCTGGCTACACCTTC
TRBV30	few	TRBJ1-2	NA	CAWSGAPPPPGYGYTF	TGTGCCTGGAGTGGGGCACCCCCACCCCCGGGATATGGCTACACCTTC
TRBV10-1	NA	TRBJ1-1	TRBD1	CASSEGMGQGGTNTEAFF	TGCGCCAGCAGTGAGGGAATGGGACAGGGGGGGACGAACACTGAAGCTTTCTTT
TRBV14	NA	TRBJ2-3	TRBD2	CASSQDRGLAGYTDTQYF	TGTGCCAGCAGCCAAGACAGGGGACTAGCGGGGTACACAGATACGCAGTATTTT
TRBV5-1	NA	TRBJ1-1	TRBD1	CASSSRQGALPNTEAFF	TGCGCCAGCAGCTCCCGACAGGGGGCCTTACCCAACACTGAAGCTTTCTTT
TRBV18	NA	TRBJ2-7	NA	CASSPSGSYEQYF	TGTGCCAGCTCACCAAGCGGGTCCTACGAGCAGTACTTC
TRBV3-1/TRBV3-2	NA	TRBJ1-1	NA	CASSQWGENTEAFF	TGTGCCAGCAGCCAATGGGGGGAGAACACTGAAGCTTTCTTT
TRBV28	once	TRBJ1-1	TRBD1	CASSERTGPEAFF	TGTGCCAGCAGTGAGCGGACAGGGCCTGAAGCTTTCTTT
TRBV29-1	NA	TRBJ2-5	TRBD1	CSELIRGKETQYF	TGCAGCGAACTAATCAGGGGGAAAGAGACCCAGTACTTC
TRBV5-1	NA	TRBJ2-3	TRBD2	CASSLAAGEAADTQYF	TGCGCCAGCAGCTTGGCAGCGGGGGAAGCCGCAGATACGCAGTATTTT
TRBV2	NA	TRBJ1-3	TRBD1	CASSGQGAMGGNTIYF	TGTGCCAGCAGTGGTCAGGGGGCTATGGGTGGAAACACCATATATTTT
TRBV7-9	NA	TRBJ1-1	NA	CASSLPPSGVAFF	TGTGCCAGCAGCCTCCCCCCATCGGGGGTGGCTTTCTTT
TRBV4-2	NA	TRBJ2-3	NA	CASSQVFPTNGDTQYF	TGTGCCAGCAGCCAAGTTTTCCCTACCAATGGAGATACGCAGTATTTT
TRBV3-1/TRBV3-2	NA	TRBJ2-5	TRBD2	CASSQVPSGGARETQYF	TGTGCCAGCAGCCAAGTTCCAAGCGGGGGGGCGCGAGAGACCCAGTACTTC
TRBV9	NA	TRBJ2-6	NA	CASSVSSAGANVLTF	TGTGCCAGCAGCGTCTCCAGCGCTGGGGCCAACGTCCTGACTTTC
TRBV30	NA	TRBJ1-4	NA	CAWSRTTEKLFF	TGTGCCTGGAGCCGGACAACCGAAAAACTGTTTTTT
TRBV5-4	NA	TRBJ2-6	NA	CASSRATGANVLTF	TGTGCCAGCAGCCGCGCCACTGGGGCCAACGTCCTGACTTTC
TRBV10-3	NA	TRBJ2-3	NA	CAISESKGADTQYF	TGTGCCATCAGTGAGTCCAAAGGGGCAGATACGCAGTATTTT
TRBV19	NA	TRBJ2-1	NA	CASRSNANSLYNEQFF	TGTGCCAGCAGAAGTAACGCCAATTCCCTCTACAATGAGCAGTTCTTC
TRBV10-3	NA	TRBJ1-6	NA	CAIRWGGLNSPLHF	TGTGCCATCAGATGGGGGGGGCTCAATTCACCCCTCCACTTT
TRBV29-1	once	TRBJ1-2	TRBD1	CSVARGPYGYTF	TGCAGCGTTGCCAGGGGGCCCTATGGCTACACCTTC
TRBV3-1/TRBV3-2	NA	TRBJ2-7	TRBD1	CASSQGRDRGRGTYEQYF	TGTGCCAGCAGCCAAGGGAGGGACAGGGGGCGAGGGACCTACGAGCAGTACTTC
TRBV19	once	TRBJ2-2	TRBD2	CAVSPTSGGNTGELFF	TGTGCCGTTTCCCCGACTAGCGGGGGGAACACCGGGGAGCTGTTTTTT
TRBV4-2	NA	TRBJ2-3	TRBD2	CASSQEMGFGGGGSTDTQYF	TGTGCCAGCAGCCAAGAAATGGGATTTGGCGGGGGGGGAAGCACAGATACGCAGTATTTT
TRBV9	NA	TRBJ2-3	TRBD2	CASSVVAGADTQYF	TGTGCCAGCAGCGTAGTGGCGGGGGCAGATACGCAGTATTTT
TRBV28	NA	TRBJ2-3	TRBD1	CASGTVGTDTQYF	TGTGCCAGCGGGACAGTGGGCACAGATACGCAGTATTTT
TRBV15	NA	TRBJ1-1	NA	CATSRPRDTEAFF	TGTGCCACCAGCCGACCCCGGGACACTGAAGCTTTCTTT
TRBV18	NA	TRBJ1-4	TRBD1	CASSPPDRGPTNEKLFF	TGTGCCAGCTCACCACCGGACAGGGGGCCAACTAATGAAAAACTGTTTTTT